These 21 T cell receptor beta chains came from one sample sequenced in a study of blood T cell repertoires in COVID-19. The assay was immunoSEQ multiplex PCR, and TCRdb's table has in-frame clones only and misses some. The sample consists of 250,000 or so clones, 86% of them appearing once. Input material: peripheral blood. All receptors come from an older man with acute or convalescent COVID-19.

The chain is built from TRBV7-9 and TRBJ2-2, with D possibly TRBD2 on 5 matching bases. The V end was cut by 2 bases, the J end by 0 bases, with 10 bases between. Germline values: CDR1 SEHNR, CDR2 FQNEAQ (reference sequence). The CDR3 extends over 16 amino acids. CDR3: CASSLRGPTNTGELFF. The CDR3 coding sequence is TGTGCCAGCAGCTTACGAGGGCCTACGAACACCGGGGAGCTGTTTTTT.

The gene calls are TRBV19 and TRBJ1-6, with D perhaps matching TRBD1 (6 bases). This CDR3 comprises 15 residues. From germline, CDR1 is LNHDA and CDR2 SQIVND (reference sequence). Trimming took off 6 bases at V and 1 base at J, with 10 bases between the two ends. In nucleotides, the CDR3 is TGTGCCAGTAGCTTAACAGGGTCCTATAATTCACCCCTCCACTTT. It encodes CASSLTGSYNSPLHF.

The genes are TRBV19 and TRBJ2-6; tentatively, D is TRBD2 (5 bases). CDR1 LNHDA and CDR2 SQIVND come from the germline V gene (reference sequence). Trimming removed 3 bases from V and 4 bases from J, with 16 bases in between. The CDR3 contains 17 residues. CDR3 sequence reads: CASSIWTGNVGANVLTF. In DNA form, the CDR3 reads TGTGCCAGTAGTATCTGGACGGGGAATGTGGGGGCCAACGTCCTGACTTTC.

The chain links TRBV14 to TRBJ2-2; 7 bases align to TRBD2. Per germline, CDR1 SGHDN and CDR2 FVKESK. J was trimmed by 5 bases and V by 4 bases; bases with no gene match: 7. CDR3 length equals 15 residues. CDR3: CASSRAGVFTGELFF. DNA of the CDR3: TGTGCCAGCAGCCGTGCGGGGGTCTTTACCGGGGAGCTGTTTTTT.

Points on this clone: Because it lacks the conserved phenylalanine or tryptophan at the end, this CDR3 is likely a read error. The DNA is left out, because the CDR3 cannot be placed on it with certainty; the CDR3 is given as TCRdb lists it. CDR3 sequence: CASSFRLAEPPPL. The chain carries TRBV5-7 and TRBJ2-7; the table names TRBD2, a call not compared with the DNA. TRBV5-7 is identified as an open reading frame with a role that is uncertain. The CDR3 extends over 13 residues, inclusive of both ends.

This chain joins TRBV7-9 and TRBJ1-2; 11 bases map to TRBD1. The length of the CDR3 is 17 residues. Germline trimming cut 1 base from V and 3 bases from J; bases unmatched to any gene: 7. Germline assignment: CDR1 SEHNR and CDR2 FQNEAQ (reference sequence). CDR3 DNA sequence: TGTGCCAGCAGCTTAGGGACAGGGGGCGCCGCTTACTATGGCTACACCTTC. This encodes CASSLGTGGAAYYGYTF.

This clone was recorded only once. For the CDR3, the DNA is TGTGCCAGCAGCTTAGGCCGAGATGCTGAAGCTTTCTTT. Translated: CASSLGRDAEAFF. The V gene is TRBV7-8, the J gene TRBJ1-1; no firm D call. Trimming left V 1 base short and J 6 bases short, with 9 bases between. Germline V CDR1 and CDR2: SGHVS, FQNEAQ. The CDR3 sequence is 13 residues long.

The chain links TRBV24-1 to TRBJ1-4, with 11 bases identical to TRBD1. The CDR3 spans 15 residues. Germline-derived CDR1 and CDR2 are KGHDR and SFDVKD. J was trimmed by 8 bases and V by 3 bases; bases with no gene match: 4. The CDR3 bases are TGTGCCACCAGTGATGGGGGACAGGGGGGCGAAAAACTGTTTTTT. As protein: CATSDGGQGGEKLFF.

The CDR3: CASSQEKGARATNEKLFF. CDR3 bases: TGTGCCAGCAGCCAAGAGAAGGGGGCGCGTGCAACTAATGAAAAACTGTTTTTT. The J gene is TRBJ1-4, the V gene TRBV4-2; 7 nucleotides agree with TRBD1. The CDR3 covers 18 residues. With 0 bases clipped from V and 0 bases from J, the junction kept 7 bases outside the gene matches. Germline V lookup: CDR1 LGHNA, CDR2 YNFKEQ.

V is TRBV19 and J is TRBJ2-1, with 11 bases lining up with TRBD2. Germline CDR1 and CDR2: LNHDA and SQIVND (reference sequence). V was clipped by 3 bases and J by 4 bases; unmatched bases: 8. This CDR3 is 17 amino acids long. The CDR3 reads CASSIGAGLAAYNEQFF. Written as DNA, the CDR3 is TGTGCCAGTAGTATCGGGGCGGGACTAGCGGCTTACAATGAGCAGTTCTTC.

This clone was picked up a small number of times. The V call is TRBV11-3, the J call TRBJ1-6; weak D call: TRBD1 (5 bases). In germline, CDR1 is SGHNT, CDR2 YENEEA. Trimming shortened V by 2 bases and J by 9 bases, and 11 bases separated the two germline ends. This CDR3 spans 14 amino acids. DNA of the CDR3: TGTGCCAGCAGCTTAAAAGGGGTGGGTTCACCCCTCCACTTT. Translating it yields CASSLKGVGSPLHF. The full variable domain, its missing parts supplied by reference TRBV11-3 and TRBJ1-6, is EAGVVQSPRYKIIEKKQPVAFWCNPISGHNTLYWYLQNLGQGPELLIRYENEEAVDDSQLPKDRFSAERLKGVDSTLKIQPAELGDSAVYLCASSLKGVGSPLHFGNGTRLTVT.

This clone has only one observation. For the CDR3, the DNA is TGTGCCAGCAGTTCCCAGGGGGTGAGCACTGAAGCTTTCTTT. Protein: CASSSQGVSTEAFF. J is TRBJ1-1 and V is TRBV27, with TRBD1 matching over 7 bases. With V trimmed by 4 bases and J by 4 bases, 6 bases remained unmatched. The CDR3 contains 14 residues. Germline lookup yields CDR1 MNHEY and CDR2 SMNVEV (reference sequence).

The CDR3 spells CASSPQALPGTSFGSSYEQYF. Here the CDR3 DNA reads TGTGCCAGCAGCCCCCAAGCCCTTCCCGGGACTAGCTTTGGGAGCTCCTACGAGCAGTACTTC. The chain carries TRBV3-1 (or the pseudogene TRBV3-2) and TRBJ2-7; 9 bases agree with TRBD2. The V segment lost 4 bases and the J segment 0 bases; nucleotides outside the gene matches: 22. This CDR3 is built from 21 residues. CDR1 is LGHDT and CDR2 is YNNKEL in the germline V gene (reference sequence).

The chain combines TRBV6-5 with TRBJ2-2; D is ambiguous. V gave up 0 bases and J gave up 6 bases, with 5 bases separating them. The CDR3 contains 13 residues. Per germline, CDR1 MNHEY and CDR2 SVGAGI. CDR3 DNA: TGTGCCAGCAGTTACTCGGCAGCCGGGGAGCTGTTTTTT. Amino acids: CASSYSAAGELFF.

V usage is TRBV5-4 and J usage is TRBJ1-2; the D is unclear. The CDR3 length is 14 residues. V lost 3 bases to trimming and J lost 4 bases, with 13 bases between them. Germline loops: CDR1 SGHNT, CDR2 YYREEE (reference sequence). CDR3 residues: CASSSPTQLYGYTF. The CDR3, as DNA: TGTGCCAGCAGCTCGCCCACACAGCTCTATGGCTACACCTTC.

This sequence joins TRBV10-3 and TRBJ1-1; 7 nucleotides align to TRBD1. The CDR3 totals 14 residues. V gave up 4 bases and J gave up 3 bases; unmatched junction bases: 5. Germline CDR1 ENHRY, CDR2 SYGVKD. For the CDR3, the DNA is TGTGCCATCAGTGGGGAACAGGGGTACACTGAAGCTTTCTTT. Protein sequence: CAISGEQGYTEAFF.

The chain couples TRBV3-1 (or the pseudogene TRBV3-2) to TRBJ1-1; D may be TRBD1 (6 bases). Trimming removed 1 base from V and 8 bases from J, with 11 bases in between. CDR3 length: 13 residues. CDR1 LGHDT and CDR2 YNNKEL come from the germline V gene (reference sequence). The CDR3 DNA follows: TGTGCCAGCAGCCAAGTGAGGACAGCGGAAGCTTTCTTT. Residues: CASSQVRTAEAFF.

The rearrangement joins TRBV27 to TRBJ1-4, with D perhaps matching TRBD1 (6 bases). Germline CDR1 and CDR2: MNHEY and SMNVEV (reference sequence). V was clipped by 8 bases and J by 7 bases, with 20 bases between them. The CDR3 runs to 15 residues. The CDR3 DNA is TGTGCCAGCCAGAAGTTCACAGGGTCTGGTGAAAAACTGTTTTTT. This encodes CASQKFTGSGEKLFF.

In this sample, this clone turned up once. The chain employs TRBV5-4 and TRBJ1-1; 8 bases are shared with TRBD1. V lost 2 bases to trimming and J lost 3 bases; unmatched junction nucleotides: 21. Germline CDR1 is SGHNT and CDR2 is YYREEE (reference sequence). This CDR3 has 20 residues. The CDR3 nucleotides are TGTGCCAGCAGCTTCCCCCCTTTGGCAGGGGGCCGTTCAGGGGACACTGAAGCTTTCTTT. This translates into CASSFPPLAGGRSGDTEAFF.

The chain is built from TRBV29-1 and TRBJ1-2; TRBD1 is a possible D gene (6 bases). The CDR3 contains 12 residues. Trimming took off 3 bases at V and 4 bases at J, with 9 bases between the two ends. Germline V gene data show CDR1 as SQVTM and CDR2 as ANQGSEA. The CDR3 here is CSVEGGGYGYTF. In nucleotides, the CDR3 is TGCAGCGTTGAGGGAGGGGGCTATGGCTACACCTTC.

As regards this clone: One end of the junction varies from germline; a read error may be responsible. In nucleotides, the CDR3 is TGTGCCAGTAGCCCCGGACTAGCGGCCTCCCACGAGCAGTACTTC. It yields the protein CASSPGLAASHEQYF. V usage is TRBV19 and J usage is TRBJ2-7; 10 nucleotides line up with TRBD2. There are 15 residues in the CDR3. Looked up from germline, CDR1 is LNHDA and CDR2 is SQIVND (reference sequence).